This T cell receptor (beta chain) was captured by sequencing in a study of cytomegalovirus exposure and HLA in healthy donors. Trimming pared 3 bases from V and 4 bases from J, leaving 14 bases between. This CDR3 is built from 15 residues. Germline loops: CDR1 LNHDA, CDR2 SQIVND (reference sequence). The PCR was carried out with 60 Vbeta primers and 13 Jbeta primers. Clones were sequenced by immunoSEQ multiplex PCR, and TCRdb holds only the in-frame ones, with some missing. The sample lists 100,000 or so clones; roughly 80% were seen once. The chain links TRBV19 to TRBJ2-3, with unresolved D. Sequenced input: PBMCs. This TCR came from a man under 40 in good health and CMV-seropositive. The CDR3: CASSIRALVPDTQYF. The CDR3 nucleotides are TGTGCCAGTAGTATCCGAGCTCTAGTCCCAGATACGCAGTATTTT.